This TCR beta chain came from a study of identical twins. CDR1 is KGHDR, CDR2 SFDVKD, per germline. The V and J ends lost 2 bases and 2 bases respectively, with 8 bases between them. The CDR3 spans 14 residues. This clonotype came up a few times. MiXCR, run by TCRdb on the 5' RACE reads, gives a single entry per CDR3 protein. The table lists some 660,000 distinct CDR3 sequences, approximately 9% of them singletons. The same data also contributed to another study, on yellow fever vaccine responses in identical twins.

Sequencing was done on a sample of PBMCs. The chain employs TRBV24-1 and TRBJ2-5; D is perhaps TRBD2 (5 bases). The source is a woman between 18 and 29 years old in good health. The DNA of the CDR3 is TGTGCCACCAGTGATTCCACGGGGCAAGAGACCCAGTACTTC. Translating it yields CATSDSTGQETQYF.